These T cell receptor beta chains were read from a single sample in a study of control samples from healthy donors and cancer patients. Assay: immunoSEQ multiplex PCR; the TCRdb copy retains only in-frame clones and omits some. The sample records about 100,000 clones, roughly nine tenths being singletons. The sample was blood. The origin of the receptors is a woman aged 45-59 years in good health. Both conserved end residues are part of each CDR3. The D gene is left open where the match is weak. Size values are once, few and many counts, or a class for expanded clones, and some rows have none.

-	-	TRBV7-3	TRBJ1-1	TGTGCCAGCAGCTTGACAGCGGGAACCACTGAAGCTTTCTTT	CASSLTAGTTEAFF
-	-	TRBV29-1	TRBJ2-5	TGCAGCGTCAGAGGTGAGACCCAGTACTTC	CSVRGETQYF
TRBD1	-	TRBV29-1	TRBJ1-4	TGCAGCGTTCGGACAGGGCTGAGTGAAAAACTGTTTTTT	CSVRTGLSEKLFF
TRBD2	-	TRBV27	TRBJ2-1	TGTGCCAGCAGTTCCCTGGGACACCGGACTAGCGGTGGTAGCAATGAGCAGTTCTTC	CASSSLGHRTSGGSNEQFF
-	-	TRBV7-9	TRBJ2-1	TGTGCCAGCAGCTTAGGGGAGAGCTCCTACAATGAGCAGTTCTTC	CASSLGESSYNEQFF
-	-	TRBV7-6	TRBJ2-2	TGTGCCAGCAGCCCTCGACTGGGGCGGACCGGGGAGCTGTTTTTT	CASSPRLGRTGELFF
TRBD1	-	TRBV18	TRBJ1-5	TGTGCCAGCTCACCCGGGACAGGGGGCGTTCAGCCCCAGCATTTT	CASSPGTGGVQPQHF
-	-	TRBV7-2	TRBJ1-6	TGTGCCAGCAGCTTAGTAAACAGAATCAATAATTCACCCCTCCACTTT	CASSLVNRINNSPLHF
-	once	TRBV12-5	TRBJ1-5	TGTGCTAGTGGTTCCTCAAAGACTGTGACCTTCAGCCCCCAGCATTTT	CASGSSKTVTFSPQHF
-	-	TRBV27	TRBJ1-4	TGTGCCAGCAGTTCTCGTTCGGGGGGCAACTCGGGGGAAAAACTGTTTTTT	CASSSRSGGNSGEKLFF
-	-	TRBV6-4	TRBJ2-7	TGTGCCAGCAGTGATTCTACCTCAAGGGGTTCGCAGTCCTACGAGCAGTACTTC	CASSDSTSRGSQSYEQYF
-	-	TRBV12-3/TRBV12-4	TRBJ1-1	TGTGCCAGCAGTTTTGGGCGGGGGAGAGCTTTCTTT	CASSFGRGRAFF
-	-	TRBV14	TRBJ1-1	TGTGCCAGCTCAGAGGGGATTTACGCTGAAGCTTTCTTT	CASSEGIYAEAFF
-	-	TRBV6-6	TRBJ1-6	TGTGCCAGCAGTCCGGACCGCCAGAGCTCCTATAATTCACCCCTCCACTTT	CASSPDRQSSYNSPLHF
TRBD1	-	TRBV19	TRBJ2-7	TGTGCCAGTAGTATCAGGACAGGGACATACGAGCAGTACTTC	CASSIRTGTYEQYF
-	few	TRBV27	TRBJ1-2	TGTGCCAGCAGGAGTGGGGACGGCTATGGCTACACCTTC	CASRSGDGYGYTF
-	-	TRBV6-4	TRBJ1-6	TGTGCCAGCAGTGAGCTTTATAATTCACCCCTCCACTTT	CASSELYNSPLHF
-	-	TRBV7-9	TRBJ2-1	TGTGCCAGCAGCCCCACCACTAGCTGGTACAATGAGCAGTTCTTC	CASSPTTSWYNEQFF
-	-	TRBV5-4	TRBJ2-3	TGTGCCAGCAGCGAGACAGATACGCAGTATTTT	CASSETDTQYF
-	-	TRBV30	TRBJ2-1	TGTGCCTGGACCGACAGCTACAATGAGCAGTTCTTC	CAWTDSYNEQFF
-	-	TRBV7-9	TRBJ2-3	TGTGCCGCTTATAGTAGCACAGATACGCAGTATTTT	CAAYSSTDTQYF
-	-	TRBV23-1	TRBJ1-2	TGCGCCAGCAGGAATTCGACGACCCGGGGGGTGGGGAACTATGGCTACACCTTC	CASRNSTTRGVGNYGYTF
TRBD1	-	TRBV18	TRBJ2-1	TGTGCCAGCTCACGGACAGGTACAGGGGCCAATGAGCAGTTCTTC	CASSRTGTGANEQFF
-	-	TRBV4-2	TRBJ2-2	TGTGCCAGCAGCCCTCAAATAAACACCGGGGAGCTGTTTTTT	CASSPQINTGELFF
-	-	TRBV29-1	TRBJ1-2	TGCAGCGTTGTTGTGAGTCTCTATGGCTACACCTTC	CSVVVSLYGYTF
TRBD2	-	TRBV15	TRBJ2-3	TGTGCCACCAGCAGAGATAGGGGGCTAGCGGGGGGCCCTACGACCTACACAGATACGCAGTATTTT	CATSRDRGLAGGPTTYTDTQYF
TRBD1	-	TRBV6-2/TRBV6-3	TRBJ1-5	TGTGCCAGCAGTCTAGACAGGGTTGGCAATCAGCCCCAGCATTTT	CASSLDRVGNQPQHF
TRBD1	once	TRBV24-1	TRBJ1-2	TGTGCCGTACAGGGGGCGCGGGGCTACACCTTC	CAVQGARGYTF
TRBD2	few	TRBV24-1	TRBJ2-1	TGTGCCACCAGTGATTTCGTGGCGGGAGGCAGGATAGGGCAGTTCTTC	CATSDFVAGGRIGQFF
-	-	TRBV29-1	TRBJ2-7	TGCAGCGTTGGGGGGGACTCCTACGAGCAGTACTTC	CSVGGDSYEQYF
-	few	TRBV6-2/TRBV6-3	TRBJ1-2	TGTGCCAGCAGTTACTCGGCAGGGGGCTACACCTTC	CASSYSAGGYTF
-	-	TRBV14	TRBJ2-1	TGTGCCAGCAGCCAGGACTTCTTTCAGTTCTTC	CASSQDFFQFF
-	-	TRBV7-2	TRBJ2-5	TGTGCCAGCAGCGGGCGATCAGGGACCTACCAAGAGACCCAGTACTTC	CASSGRSGTYQETQYF
-	-	TRBV7-2	TRBJ1-2	TGTGCCAGCGACAAATTCGACGGCGTTTATGGCTACACCTTC	CASDKFDGVYGYTF
TRBD1	-	TRBV28	TRBJ2-3	TGTGCCAGCAGCCAATACAGGGGATCAGATACGCAGTATTTT	CASSQYRGSDTQYF